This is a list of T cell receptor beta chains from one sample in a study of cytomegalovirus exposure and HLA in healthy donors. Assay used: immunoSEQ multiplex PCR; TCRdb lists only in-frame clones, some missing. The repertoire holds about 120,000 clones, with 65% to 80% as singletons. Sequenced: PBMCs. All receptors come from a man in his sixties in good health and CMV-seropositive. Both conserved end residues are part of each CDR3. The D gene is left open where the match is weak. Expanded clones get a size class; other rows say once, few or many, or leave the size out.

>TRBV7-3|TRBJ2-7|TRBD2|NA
TGTGCCAGCAGCCTCCGGGAGGACGAGCAGTACTTC
CASSLREDEQYF
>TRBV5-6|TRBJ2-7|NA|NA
TGTGCCAGCAGCCATGGCGGGCGGTCCTACGAGCAGTACTTC
CASSHGGRSYEQYF
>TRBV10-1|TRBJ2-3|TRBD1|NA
TGCGCCAGCAGTGATGGGACAGGGGCTGCAGATACGCAGTATTTT
CASSDGTGAADTQYF
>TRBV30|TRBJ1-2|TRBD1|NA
TGTGCCTGGAGCCCAGGGACAGGGATCTATGGCTACACCTTC
CAWSPGTGIYGYTF
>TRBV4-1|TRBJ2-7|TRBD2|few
TGCGCCAGCAGCCAAGATACTAGCGGCAACTACGAGCAGTACTTC
CASSQDTSGNYEQYF
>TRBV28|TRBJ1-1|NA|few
TGTGCCAGCAGCCCCCCGTGGACAATGAACACTGAAGCTTTCTTT
CASSPPWTMNTEAFF
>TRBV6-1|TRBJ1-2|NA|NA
TGTGCCAGCAGTGAAGCGCCCTCACGGTACTATGGCTACACCTTC
CASSEAPSRYYGYTF
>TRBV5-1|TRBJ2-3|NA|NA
TGCGCCAGCAGCTTGGTTGCAGGGGTTTCGGATACGCAGTATTTT
CASSLVAGVSDTQYF
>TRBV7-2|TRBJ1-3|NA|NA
TGTGCCAGCAGCTTGGGCAGCAATTTTGGAAACACCATATATTTT
CASSLGSNFGNTIYF
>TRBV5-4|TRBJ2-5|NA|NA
TGTGCCAGCAGCCCGCTCCAGGCGGGCGAGACCCAGTACTTC
CASSPLQAGETQYF
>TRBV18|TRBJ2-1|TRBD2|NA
TGTGCCAGCTCACCAACTAGCGGGGCTTGGAGGAATGAGCAGTTCTTC
CASSPTSGAWRNEQFF
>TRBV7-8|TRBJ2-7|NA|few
TGTGCCAGCAGCCGAACCACAGGGTCCCAGGGGTACTTC
CASSRTTGSQGYF
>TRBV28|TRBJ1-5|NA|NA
TGTGCCAGCAGGTCCGTGGGGGGGGGCAATCAGCCCCAGCATTTT
CASRSVGGGNQPQHF
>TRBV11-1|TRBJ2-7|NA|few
TGTGCCAGCAGTCGACAGCGTACCTACGAGCAGTACTTC
CASSRQRTYEQYF
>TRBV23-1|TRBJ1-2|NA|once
TGCGCCAGCACAAGCTACACCTTC
CASTSYTF
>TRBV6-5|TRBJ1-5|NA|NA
TGTGCCAGCAGTTACGATTCAGGTAATCAGCCCCAGCATTTT
CASSYDSGNQPQHF
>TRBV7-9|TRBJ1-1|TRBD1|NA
TGTGCCAGCAGCTGGCAAGGGACAGGGGTCACTGAAGCTTTCTTT
CASSWQGTGVTEAFF
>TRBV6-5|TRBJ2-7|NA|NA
TGTGCCAGCAGAAACCAGGGTTACGAGCAGTACTTC
CASRNQGYEQYF
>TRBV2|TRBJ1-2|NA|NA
TGTGCCAGCAGTGGAACAGGGTACGGCTATGGCTACACCTTC
CASSGTGYGYGYTF
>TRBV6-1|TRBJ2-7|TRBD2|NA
TGTGCCAGCAGTGGGGGACTAGCGGGGGGATACGAGCAGTACTTC
CASSGGLAGGYEQYF
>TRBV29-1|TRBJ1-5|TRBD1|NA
TGCAGCGCGGGGGGGACAGATCAGCCCCAGCATTTT
CSAGGTDQPQHF
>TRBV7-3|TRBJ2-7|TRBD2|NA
TGTGCCAGCAGCCTGGTGGGGCCTCGAGGGACTAGCGGGACCTTCTACGAGCAGTACTTC
CASSLVGPRGTSGTFYEQYF
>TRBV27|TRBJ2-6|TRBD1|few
TGTGCCAGCAGTCCCTTTTCCCGACAGGGGCCCGGGGCCAACGTCCTGACTTTC
CASSPFSRQGPGANVLTF
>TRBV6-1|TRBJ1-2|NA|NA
TGTGCCAGCAGTGGTCAGGGGTATGGCTACACCTTC
CASSGQGYGYTF
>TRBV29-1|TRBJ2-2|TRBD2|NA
TGCAGCGGGACTAGCGGGATAACCGGGGAGCTGTTTTTT
CSGTSGITGELFF
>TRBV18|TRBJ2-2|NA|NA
TGTGCCAGCTCACCACCCGTCACCGGGGAGCTGTTTTTT
CASSPPVTGELFF